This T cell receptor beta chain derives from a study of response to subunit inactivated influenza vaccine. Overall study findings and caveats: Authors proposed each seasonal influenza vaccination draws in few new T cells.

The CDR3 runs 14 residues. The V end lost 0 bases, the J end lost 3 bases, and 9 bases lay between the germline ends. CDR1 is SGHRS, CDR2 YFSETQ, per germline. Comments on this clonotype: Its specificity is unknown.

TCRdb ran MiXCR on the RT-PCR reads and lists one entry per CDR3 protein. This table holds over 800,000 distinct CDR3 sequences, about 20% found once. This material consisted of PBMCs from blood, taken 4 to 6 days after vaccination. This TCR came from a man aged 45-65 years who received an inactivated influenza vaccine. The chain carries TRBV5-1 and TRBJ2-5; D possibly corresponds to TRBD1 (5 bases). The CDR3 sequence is CASSLESTEETQYF. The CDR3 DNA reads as TGCGCCAGCAGCTTGGAATCGACAGAAGAGACCCAGTACTTC.